A selection of T cell receptor beta chains follows, all from one sample in a study of Ad26.COV2.S vaccination and SARS-CoV-2 variants. Clones were sequenced by immunoSEQ multiplex PCR, and TCRdb holds only the in-frame ones, with some missing. The profile shows about 680,000 clones, 89% of them singletons. The specimen comprised peripheral blood, sampled in a trial of Ad26.COV2.S vaccine versus placebo. Source of these receptors: a person between 18 and 59 years old who received the Ad26.COV2.S COVID-19 vaccine or a placebo. The CDR3 runs from the conserved cysteine through the conserved F or W. The order of the fields is CDR3 protein, CDR3 length, V gene.

CDR3aa: CASSQKPGYEQYF; len: 13; v_gene: TRBV3-1/TRBV3-2
CDR3aa: CASSRDRNTGELFF; len: 14; v_gene: TRBV6-6
CDR3aa: CASSVDGSSYEQYF; len: 14; v_gene: TRBV9
CDR3aa: CATSDSAGGPRHEQFF; len: 16; v_gene: TRBV24-1
CDR3aa: CAWSPTGSQPQHF; len: 13; v_gene: TRBV30
CDR3aa: CASSWGSSEAFF; len: 12; v_gene: TRBV6-5
CDR3aa: CASSLGGREETQYF; len: 14; v_gene: TRBV5-1
CDR3aa: CASSRPGQGDQPQHF; len: 15; v_gene: TRBV2
CDR3aa: CASSLRVTGGGSSPLHF; len: 17; v_gene: TRBV3-1/TRBV3-2
CDR3aa: CASSLGSDYHSYEQYF; len: 16; v_gene: TRBV4-3
CDR3aa: CASRLEGAGELFF; len: 13; v_gene: TRBV5-1
CDR3aa: CASSLAGYTQYF; len: 12; v_gene: TRBV5-6
CDR3aa: CASSQGNTGELFF; len: 13; v_gene: TRBV2
CDR3aa: CASNRLAARGGSYNEQFF; len: 18; v_gene: TRBV5-8
CDR3aa: CATSGAPNEKLFF; len: 13; v_gene: TRBV6-5
CDR3aa: CASSMAPEGAKTFF; len: 14; v_gene: TRBV19
CDR3aa: CSASPNEQFF; len: 10; v_gene: TRBV20-1
CDR3aa: CASSQLRGQGLWTQYF; len: 16; v_gene: TRBV3-1/TRBV3-2
CDR3aa: CASSYPAGVVRTEAFF; len: 16; v_gene: TRBV6-2/TRBV6-3
CDR3aa: CASSFDRGYGYTF; len: 13; v_gene: TRBV27
CDR3aa: CASSSGTGVTDTQYF; len: 15; v_gene: TRBV5-6
CDR3aa: CASSIRDTDTQYF; len: 13; v_gene: TRBV19